Following are 30 T cell receptor beta chains from one sample sequenced in a study of patients and donors after allogeneic stem cell transplantation. TCRdb redid the calling of the RT-PCR reads with MiXCR, one entry per CDR3 protein. The sample carries a few hundred thousand distinct CDR3 sequences, around two fifths recorded once. The material sequenced was blood, either unsorted or a sorted T cell fraction (not recorded which). Receptor source: a human donor who was either an allogeneic HSCT recipient or a stem cell or donor lymphocyte infusion donor (not recorded which). It is not recorded whose cells these are; they may come from a transplant donor.

V usage is TRBV20-1 and J usage is TRBJ2-1; maybe TRBD1 (6 bases). V lost 5 bases and J lost 0, with 11 bases in between. The CDR3 is 14 residues long. Germline V gives CDR1 DFQATT, CDR2 SNEGSKA (reference sequence). The chain's CDR3 is CSAQDRYSYNEQFF. The CDR3, as DNA: TGCAGTGCTCAGGACAGATACTCCTACAATGAGCAGTTCTTC.

The CDR3 reads CASSYSSLASSGANVLTF. Written as DNA, the CDR3 is TGTGCCAGCAGTTACTCGAGCCTAGCTTCGTCTGGGGCCAACGTCCTGACTTTC. The chain carries TRBV6-2 or TRBV6-3 and TRBJ2-6; D is perhaps TRBD2 (5 bases). Germline CDR1 is MNHEY and CDR2 is SVGEGT. V dropped 0 bases and J dropped 1 base, with 13 bases sitting between them. The CDR3 runs to 18 residues.

V usage is TRBV19 and J usage is TRBJ2-6, with D perhaps matching TRBD1 (5 bases). Trimming took off 5 bases at V and 3 bases at J, with 11 bases between the two ends. Germline-derived CDR1 and CDR2 are LNHDA and SQIVND (reference sequence). The CDR3 is made up of 15 amino acids. For the CDR3, the DNA is TGTGCCAGTAGTCCTCAGGGTGTTGGGGCCAACGTCCTGACTTTC. Translation: CASSPQGVGANVLTF.

On this clonotype: A far bigger clonotype differs at one base, so this is likely a read error. CDR3 sequence reads: CASSAYNEQFF. The CDR3 DNA reads TGTGCCAGCAGCGCCTACAATGAGCAGTTCTTC. The gene calls are TRBV11-2 and TRBJ2-1; D gene unclear. There are 11 residues in the CDR3. The germline gives CDR1 SGHAT, CDR2 FQNNGV. Trimming shortened V by 5 bases and J by 2 bases, and 1 base separated the two germline ends.

The chain joins TRBV14 to TRBJ1-1; D gene unclear. Between the trimmed V and J ends, which lost 10 bases and 6 bases, there was a span of 18 bases. Germline lookup yields CDR1 SGHDN and CDR2 FVKESK. This CDR3 is built from 13 residues. The CDR3 loop reads CAIRRSAGAEAFF. The DNA of the CDR3 is TGTGCCATTAGACGGTCTGCTGGTGCTGAAGCTTTCTTT. Full variable domain (remainder filled in from reference TRBV14 and TRBJ1-1): EAGVTQFPSHSVIEKGQTVTLRCDPISGHDNLYWYRRVMGKEIKFLLHFVKESKQDESGMPNNRFLAERTGGTYSTLKVQPAELEDSGVYFCAIRRSAGAEAFFGQGTRLTVV.

The rearrangement uses TRBV30 and TRBJ1-1; TRBD1 is a possible D gene (6 bases). The CDR3 consists of 14 residues. Germline CDR1 and CDR2: GTSNPN and SVGIG (reference sequence). The V end lost 0 bases, the J end lost 4 bases, and 12 bases lay between the germline ends. The CDR3 DNA reads as TGTGCCTGGAGTGTAGGGGGGCGCGGCACTGAAGCTTTCTTT. Translated, it gives CAWSVGGRGTEAFF.

The rearrangement uses TRBV20-1 and TRBJ1-4, with D maybe TRBD1 (5 bases). CDR3 length: 11 amino acids. Germline CDR1 DFQATT, CDR2 SNEGSKA (reference sequence). V lost 6 bases to trimming and J lost 8 bases, with 10 bases between them. The CDR3: CSALRGEKLFF. For the CDR3, the DNA is TGCAGTGCCCTCCGGGGCGAAAAACTGTTTTTT.

The rearrangement uses TRBV20-1 and TRBJ2-2, with D perhaps matching TRBD2 (6 bases). Germline-derived CDR1 and CDR2 are DFQATT and SNEGSKA (reference sequence). The CDR3 is made up of 15 amino acids. V lost 5 bases to trimming and J lost 0 bases, with 13 bases between them. CDR3 DNA sequence: TGCAGTGCTTCACGGCGGGGCCCGAACACCGGGGAGCTGTTTTTT. It is translated as CSASRRGPNTGELFF.

The chain uses TRBV12-3 or TRBV12-4 and TRBJ2-3; no clear D. CDR3 length: 14 amino acids. Trimming left V 8 bases short and J 2 bases short, with 14 bases between. CDR3 in amino acids: CASSVPEHTDTQYF. CDR3 DNA sequence: TGTGCCAGCTCGGTCCCGGAGCACACAGATACGCAGTATTTT.

This rearrangement joins TRBV6-2 or TRBV6-3 to TRBJ2-7; 10 bases match TRBD1. V gave up 0 bases and J gave up 3 bases; unmatched junction bases: 2. This CDR3 comprises 15 residues. Germline V lookup: CDR1 MNHEY, CDR2 SVGEGT. The CDR3 sequence: CASSYSTGGGYEQYF. The CDR3 region has the DNA TGTGCCAGCAGTTACTCGACAGGGGGCGGCTACGAGCAGTACTTC.

This clonotype occurred a few times. The chain links TRBV5-1 to TRBJ1-1, with 8 bases fitting TRBD1. There are 14 residues in the CDR3. Germline V gives CDR1 SGHRS, CDR2 YFSETQ. Trimming at V came to 2 bases and at J to 3 bases, leaving 3 bases not matched to a gene. The CDR3 loop is CASSFDRGDTEAFF. In DNA, the CDR3 is TGCGCCAGCAGCTTCGACAGGGGTGACACTGAAGCTTTCTTT. Based on the CDR3 plus reference TRBV5-1 and TRBJ1-1, the full variable domain is KAGVTQTPRYLIKTRGQQVTLSCSPISGHRSVSWYQQTPGQGLQFLFEYFSETQRNKGNFPGRFSGRQFSNSRSEMNVSTLELGDSALYLCASSFDRGDTEAFFGQGTRLTVV.

The chain has TRBV6-6 and TRBJ2-7; 7 bases line up with TRBD2. Unmatched junction bases numbered 9, after V lost 5 bases and J lost 2 bases. The CDR3 extends over 15 amino acids. Germline assignment: CDR1 MNHNY and CDR2 SVGAGI (reference sequence). The CDR3 DNA sequence: TGTGCCAGCAGTCCCGGGGGGACTACCCCCTACGAGCAGTACTTC. It codes for CASSPGGTTPYEQYF.

This clonotype was observed a few times. The chain combines TRBV15 with TRBJ1-6; D might be TRBD1 (5 bases). Germline assignment: CDR1 LNHNV and CDR2 YYDKDF (reference sequence). V was cut by 0 bases and J by 8 bases, with 8 bases left in between. This CDR3 is built from 14 residues. DNA for the CDR3: TGTGCCACCAGCAGAGACAGGGTTGATTCACCCCTCCACTTT. The encoded protein is CATSRDRVDSPLHF. The entire variable domain, with the rest obtained from reference TRBV15 and TRBJ1-6, is as follows: DAMVIQNPRYQVTQFGKPVTLSCSQTLNHNVMYWYQQKSSQAPKLLFHYYDKDFNNEADTPDNFQSRRPNTSFCFLDIRSPGLGDTAMYLCATSRDRVDSPLHFGNGTRLTVT.

The gene calls are TRBV5-6 and TRBJ1-6, with 7 positions matching TRBD1. The CDR3 consists of 16 residues. The ends lost 5 bases at V and 5 bases at J; junction bases unmatched: 10. Germline V gene lookup returns CDR1 SGHDT and CDR2 YYEEEE. CDR3: CASSTRQGRHNSPLHF. CDR3 sequence (DNA): TGTGCCAGCAGTACCCGACAGGGTAGGCATAATTCACCCCTCCACTTT.

V usage is TRBV20-1 and J usage is TRBJ1-1, with D possibly matching TRBD1 (5 bases). With 5 bases removed from V and 11 bases from J, the gap between germline ends came to 12 bases. Germline V gene data show CDR1 as DFQATT and CDR2 as SNEGSKA (reference sequence). The CDR3 is 10 residues long. The CDR3 DNA is TGCAGTGCTCTCGGGGCGGCGGCTTTCTTT. Amino acid sequence: CSALGAAAFF.

This clonotype has just a few counts. The chain is built from TRBV6-2 or TRBV6-3 and TRBJ1-5; D may be TRBD1 (5 bases). Germline values: CDR1 MNHEY, CDR2 SVGEGT. V lost 7 bases and J lost 7, with 14 bases in between. CDR3 length: 13 amino acids. The CDR3 loop reads CASTLRGSQPQHF. The CDR3 DNA reads TGTGCCAGCACCCTAAGGGGAAGCCAGCCCCAGCATTTT.

This clonotype was counted a few times. This sequence joins TRBV7-9 and TRBJ1-1, with D unresolved. Germline-derived CDR1 and CDR2 are SEHNR and FQNEAQ (reference sequence). Trimming took off 6 bases at V and 2 bases at J, with 16 bases between the two ends. The CDR3 sequence is 15 residues long. The CDR3: CASSFTPPVNTEAFF. The CDR3 DNA sequence: TGTGCCAGCAGTTTCACACCCCCGGTAAACACTGAAGCTTTCTTT.

This clonotype has just a few counts. This chain links TRBV7-8 with TRBJ1-1, with 9 bases lining up with TRBD1. Germline CDR1 reads SGHVS; CDR2 reads FQNEAQ. CDR3 length equals 13 residues. V lost 5 bases to trimming and J lost 5 bases; unmatched junction nucleotides: 3. This chain's CDR3 is CASSADRGTEAFF. Written as DNA, the CDR3 is TGTGCCAGCAGCGCGGACAGGGGTACTGAAGCTTTCTTT.

The chain couples TRBV7-9 to TRBJ2-5; 8 positions agree with TRBD2. Germline CDR1 SEHNR, CDR2 FQNEAQ (reference sequence). The CDR3 loop spans 13 amino acids. The ends lost 7 bases at V and 5 bases at J; junction bases unmatched: 6. The CDR3 region is CASTPPSGETQYF. For the CDR3, the DNA is TGTGCCAGCACCCCACCTAGCGGGGAGACCCAGTACTTC.

This clonotype has more than one count but fewer than ten. The chain has TRBV28 and TRBJ1-5; D gene unclear. The CDR3 consists of 13 residues. V was trimmed by 7 bases and J by 2 bases, leaving 9 bases between them. In germline, CDR1 is MDHEN, CDR2 SYDVKM. CDR3 sequence (DNA): TGTGCCAGCATCGAAAGGGGCAATCAGCCCCAGCATTTT. Translation gives CASIERGNQPQHF.

J is TRBJ1-6 and V is TRBV6-5, with D tentatively TRBD1 (6 bases). Trimming took 4 bases from V and 7 from J, leaving 11 bases between them. The CDR3 is 14 residues long. In germline, CDR1 is MNHEY, CDR2 SVGAGI. For the CDR3, the DNA is TGTGCCAGCAGTTCTAACAGGGCGAATTCACCCCTCCACTTT. Its translation: CASSSNRANSPLHF.

This rearrangement joins TRBV12-3 or TRBV12-4 to TRBJ2-5, with D unresolved. Trimming removed 6 bases at V and 1 base at J, with 12 bases between. CDR3 length equals 14 residues. CDR3 loop: CASSPRTAQETQYF. CDR3 DNA sequence: TGTGCCAGCAGCCCCAGGACGGCCCAAGAGACCCAGTACTTC.

This clonotype was detected a few times. The rearrangement joins TRBV12-3 or TRBV12-4 to TRBJ1-2; 7 nucleotides match TRBD1. The V gene end was trimmed by 9 bases and the J gene end by 4 bases; junction bases not matched to a gene: 14. The CDR3 contains 15 residues. The CDR3 DNA sequence: TGTGCCAGTGTCGACAGGGCCGGAATTCGCTATGGCTACACCTTC. Translated, it gives CASVDRAGIRYGYTF.

This clonotype was seen a few times. The chain recombines TRBV15 with TRBJ1-4; the match to TRBD1 covers 12 bases. The length of the CDR3 is 18 residues. CDR1 LNHNV and CDR2 YYDKDF come from the germline V gene (reference sequence). V lost 1 base, J lost 7 bases, and 10 bases stayed unmatched. In DNA, the CDR3 is TGTGCCACCAGCAGAGGCCGGGACAGGGGGCTAGGTGTTGAAAAACTGTTTTTT. It codes for CATSRGRDRGLGVEKLFF. Using reference TRBV15 and TRBJ1-4 for the parts outside the CDR3, the full variable domain is DAMVIQNPRYQVTQFGKPVTLSCSQTLNHNVMYWYQQKSSQAPKLLFHYYDKDFNNEADTPDNFQSRRPNTSFCFLDIRSPGLGDTAMYLCATSRGRDRGLGVEKLFFGSGTQLSVL.

This clonotype was seen at least ten times. This chain uses TRBV20-1 with TRBJ1-5; possible D gene TRBD1, 5 bases. The CDR3 sequence is 13 residues long. V lost 4 bases to trimming and J lost 3 bases, with 10 bases between them. Per the germline V gene, CDR1 is DFQATT and CDR2 is SNEGSKA (reference sequence). CDR3 loop: CSAIRVDNQPQHF. DNA for the CDR3: TGCAGTGCTATCAGGGTGGACAATCAGCCCCAGCATTTT.

The chain links TRBV4-2 to TRBJ1-6; 10 bases line up with TRBD1. Unmatched junction bases numbered 4, after V lost 5 bases and J lost 3 bases. The CDR3 is made up of 16 amino acids. Looked up from germline, CDR1 is LGHNA and CDR2 is YNFKEQ. CDR3 sequence reads: CASSGTGDIYNSPLHF. CDR3 in DNA: TGTGCCAGCAGCGGGACAGGGGACATCTATAATTCACCCCTCCACTTT.

This clonotype was seen a handful of times. This rearrangement joins TRBV7-8 to TRBJ1-1; unclear D gene. CDR3 size: 13 residues. In germline, CDR1 is SGHVS, CDR2 FQNEAQ. Trimming shortened V by 1 base and J by 10 bases, and 13 bases separated the two germline ends. The CDR3, as DNA: TGTGCCAGCAGCTTAGTAGGTACGTTAGGAGCTTTCTTT. It encodes CASSLVGTLGAFF.

This clonotype was seen repeatedly, ten times or more. This sequence joins TRBV29-1 and TRBJ1-2; no firm D call. CDR3 size: 12 residues. Germline CDR1 is SQVTM and CDR2 is ANQGSEA. The ends were cut back, 4 bases at V and 3 bases at J, with 9 bases in the middle. CDR3 in amino acids: CSVVGLHYGYTF. As DNA, the CDR3 is TGCAGCGTTGTGGGATTACACTATGGCTACACCTTC. Drawing the rest from reference TRBV29-1 and TRBJ1-2, the complete variable domain is SAVISQKPSRDICQRGTSLTIQCQVDSQVTMMFWYRQQPGQSLTLIATANQGSEATYESGFVIDKFPISRPNLTFSTLTVSNMSPEDSSIYLCSVVGLHYGYTFGSGTRLTVV.

The rearrangement uses TRBV11-2 and TRBJ2-7; a weak D match, TRBD2 (5 bases). Trimming shortened V by 0 bases and J by 11 bases, and 11 bases separated the two germline ends. CDR1 is SGHAT and CDR2 is FQNNGV in the germline V gene. CDR3 size: 12 residues. Here the CDR3 reads CASSLDKRREYF. DNA for the CDR3: TGTGCCAGCAGCTTAGATAAGAGGCGGGAGTACTTC.

The chain employs TRBV7-9 and TRBJ2-1, with unresolved D. V was shortened by 2 bases and J by 5 bases, with 13 bases between the two germline ends. The CDR3 is 15 residues long. Germline V lookup: CDR1 SEHNR, CDR2 FQNEAQ (reference sequence). The CDR3 DNA is TGTGCCAGCAGCTTACGGTCTATGTCCGACAATGAGCAGTTCTTC. This codes for CASSLRSMSDNEQFF.